This is a list of T cell receptor beta chains from one sample in a study of spatial heterogeneity in lung cancer. TCRdb re-analysed the 5' RACE reads in MiXCR, keeping a single row per CDR3 protein. The sample consists of approximately 52,000 distinct CDR3 sequences, roughly 6.5% of them appearing once. Specimen: PBMCs, collected at surgery. Every receptor here comes from a female donor with early-stage non-small cell lung cancer. The CDR3 runs from the conserved cysteine through the conserved F or W. A D gene is named only where the DNA matches it firmly. Some rows have no size entry. The others give once, few or many, or a class for an expanded clone.

D: -
V: TRBV5-4
J: TRBJ2-7
size: many
DNA: TGTGCCAGCAGCCTAGGGATACACGAGCAGTACTTC
CDR3: CASSLGIHEQYF

D: -
V: TRBV7-2
J: TRBJ1-1
size: many
DNA: TGTGCCAGCAGCTTAGGTAGTGCTCGACGAGCTTTCTTT
CDR3: CASSLGSARRAFF

D: -
V: TRBV20-1
J: TRBJ1-5
size: many
DNA: TGCAGTGGGGTCAGGCCCAATCAGCCCCAGCATTTT
CDR3: CSGVRPNQPQHF

D: TRBD1
V: TRBV29-1
J: TRBJ1-2
size: many
DNA: TGCAGCGTTGATCGGACAGGGGGCTTGTCTGGCTACACCTTC
CDR3: CSVDRTGGLSGYTF

D: -
V: TRBV11-3
J: TRBJ2-2
size: many
DNA: TGTGCCAGCAGCTTAAACACCCAACCCGGGGAGCTGTTTTTT
CDR3: CASSLNTQPGELFF

D: -
V: TRBV12-3/TRBV12-4
J: TRBJ2-2
size: -
DNA: TGTGCCAGCCGGGTAGGAGGGGCCGGGGAGCTGTTTTTT
CDR3: CASRVGGAGELFF

D: -
V: TRBV4-2
J: TRBJ2-7
size: many
DNA: TGTGCCAGCAGCCAGGGGGCCTACGAGCAGTACTTC
CDR3: CASSQGAYEQYF

D: -
V: TRBV19
J: TRBJ2-6
size: many
DNA: TGTGCCAGTAGCCCATCCGCTGGGGCCAACGTCCTGACTTTC
CDR3: CASSPSAGANVLTF

D: -
V: TRBV20-1
J: TRBJ1-1
size: -
DNA: TGCAGTGCTAGTCCGTTTAACAGGGTTGGTGTCGGTGAAGCTTTCTTT
CDR3: CSASPFNRVGVGEAFF

D: -
V: TRBV28
J: TRBJ2-3
size: many
DNA: TGTGCCAGCAGTTTAGACGTCCCAGGGGTGGTAGGCACAGATACGCAGTATTTT
CDR3: CASSLDVPGVVGTDTQYF

D: -
V: TRBV7-9
J: TRBJ2-3
size: -
DNA: TGTGCCAGCAGCCTCGCCTTGGGGACCACAGATACGCAGTATTTT
CDR3: CASSLALGTTDTQYF

D: -
V: TRBV7-9
J: TRBJ1-4
size: many
DNA: TGTGCCAGCAGCCCCAACCAGGGGTCACTGTTTTTT
CDR3: CASSPNQGSLFF

D: -
V: TRBV21-1
J: TRBJ1-4
size: many
DNA: TGTGCCAGCAGCACCGGTCGAGGTGTAAAACTGTTTTTT
CDR3: CASSTGRGVKLFF

D: TRBD2
V: TRBV28
J: TRBJ2-5
size: many
DNA: TGTGCCAGCAGTTCCAAACTAGCGGGGGGGCCACGAGGAGAGACCCAGTACTTC
CDR3: CASSSKLAGGPRGETQYF